The 13 T cell receptor beta chains reported below all come from one sample, sequenced in a study of blood T cell repertoires in COVID-19. Profiled with immunoSEQ multiplex PCR; TCRdb holds only in-frame clones, not every one. The sample lists 390,000 or so clones, about four fifths occurring once. Sequencing used PBMCs or T cells enriched from blood (not recorded which). The receptor set was obtained from a woman aged 45-59 years who had recovered from COVID-19.

As to this clone: Other DNA sequences in this specimen translate into the identical CDR3. V and J are TRBV6-5 and TRBJ1-2; the D gene is possibly TRBD1 (6 bases). The germline gives CDR1 MNHEY, CDR2 SVGAGI. The CDR3 runs 15 residues. The ends were cut back, 0 bases at V and 2 bases at J, with 10 bases in the middle. The CDR3 coding sequence is TGTGCCAGCAGTTACTCCAGGGGAATAAACTATGGCTACACCTTC. It specifies CASSYSRGINYGYTF.

The chain is built from TRBV9 and TRBJ1-4; 8 bases line up with TRBD1. Germline assignment: CDR1 SGDLS and CDR2 YYNGEE. J gave up 7 bases and V 2 bases, and 13 bases lay outside the gene matches. The CDR3 contains 17 residues. The CDR3 reads CASSVEGRGHVGEKLFF. The CDR3 nucleotides are TGTGCCAGCAGCGTCGAGGGCAGGGGGCACGTGGGTGAAAAACTGTTTTTT.

V is TRBV7-3 and J is TRBJ2-3; D gene ambiguous. V shed 2 bases and J shed 7 bases, with 19 bases lying between them. CDR3 length: 16 residues. The germline V gene encodes CDR1 SGHTA and CDR2 FQGTGA. The CDR3 DNA reads as TGTGCCAGCAGCTTATCCGGTGGTGGTAAGAGTAATACGCAGTATTTT. Translation: CASSLSGGGKSNTQYF.

This clone has a single count. This chain uses TRBV9 with TRBJ1-5; D remains ambiguous. The CDR3 spans 14 residues. V was trimmed by 0 bases and J by 0 bases, leaving 4 bases between them. CDR1 is SGDLS and CDR2 is YYNGEE in the germline V gene. The CDR3 DNA reads as TGTGCCAGCAGCGTAGATCATAGCAATCAGCCCCAGCATTTT. It codes for CASSVDHSNQPQHF.

The chain is built from TRBV7-9 and TRBJ1-2; D is perhaps TRBD1 (6 bases). Germline loops: CDR1 SEHNR, CDR2 FQNEAQ (reference sequence). The CDR3 length is 14 residues. V was pared by 4 bases and J by 6 bases, with 15 bases between. The CDR3 loop is CASSSQGRSDGYTF. In DNA form, the CDR3 reads TGTGCCAGCAGCTCACAGGGAAGGTCCGATGGCTACACCTTC.

The gene calls are TRBV7-8 and TRBJ1-2; 8 bases map to TRBD1. Germline lookup yields CDR1 SGHVS and CDR2 FQNEAQ. The CDR3 has 12 residues. V lost 5 bases, J lost 8 bases, and 4 bases stayed unmatched. The CDR3 here is CASSPRQGGYTF. DNA for the CDR3: TGTGCCAGCAGCCCAAGACAGGGGGGCTACACCTTC.

The chain couples TRBV18 to TRBJ1-4, with D unclear. The germline V and J ends were trimmed by 2 bases and 5 bases, with 9 bases remaining between them. Germline V gives CDR1 KGHSH, CDR2 LQKENI. CDR3 length: 14 amino acids. DNA of the CDR3: TGTGCCAGCTCACCAATTTCCACAAATGAAAAACTGTTTTTT. Protein: CASSPISTNEKLFF.

The chain is built from TRBV19 and TRBJ2-1; 8 nucleotides agree with TRBD2. The CDR3 totals 15 residues. Germline V gene lookup returns CDR1 LNHDA and CDR2 SQIVND (reference sequence). V gave up 5 bases and J gave up 5 bases; unmatched junction bases: 8. Written as DNA, the CDR3 is TGTGCCAGTAGTTTCCCTAGCGGGTCCCACAATGAGCAGTTCTTC. Translation: CASSFPSGSHNEQFF.

This chain links TRBV3-1 (or the pseudogene TRBV3-2) with TRBJ2-3; 8 nucleotides match TRBD2. The CDR3 is 15 amino acids. In germline, CDR1 is LGHDT, CDR2 YNNKEL (reference sequence). V lost 1 base and J lost 1; bases outside the gene matches: 1. DNA of the CDR3: TGTGCCAGCAGCCAAGGGCGGGGGGGCACAGATACGCAGTATTTT. It yields the protein CASSQGRGGTDTQYF.

In DNA form, the CDR3 reads TGTGCCAGCAGCTTAGTCGGGTTGGAAGGCTACACCTTC. It is translated as CASSLVGLEGYTF. The chain carries TRBV7-3 and TRBJ1-2; D is undetermined. V lost 2 bases, J lost 8 bases, and 12 bases lay in between. Germline V gives CDR1 SGHTA, CDR2 FQGTGA. The length of the CDR3 is 13 residues.

The chain combines TRBV18 with TRBJ1-1; tentative D call: TRBD1 (6 bases). The V gene's germline CDR1 is KGHSH and CDR2 LQKENI. CDR3 length: 16 amino acids. V lost 10 bases, J lost 0 bases, and 21 bases lay in between. CDR3: CATQTSPGQVNTEAFF. CDR3 DNA sequence: TGTGCCACCCAGACTTCCCCGGGACAAGTGAACACTGAAGCTTTCTTT.

This clone was counted a single time. V is TRBV30 and J is TRBJ1-1, with 10 bases matching TRBD1. Germline values: CDR1 GTSNPN, CDR2 SVGIG (reference sequence). This CDR3 spans 13 amino acids. The V gene end was trimmed by 5 bases and the J gene end by 1 base; junction bases not matched to a gene: 1. The CDR3 nucleotides read TGTGCCTGGCGGACAGGGGGGAACACTGAAGCTTTCTTT. Its protein is CAWRTGGNTEAFF.

The rearrangement joins TRBV3-1 (or the pseudogene TRBV3-2) to TRBJ1-6; no firm D call. The CDR3 runs to 15 residues. V was clipped by 3 bases and J by 8 bases, with 14 bases between them. CDR1 is LGHDT and CDR2 is YNNKEL in the germline V gene (reference sequence). In nucleotides, the CDR3 is TGTGCCAGCAGCCATGGACTCCTCCGGGATTCACCCCTCCACTTT. This sequence encodes CASSHGLLRDSPLHF.